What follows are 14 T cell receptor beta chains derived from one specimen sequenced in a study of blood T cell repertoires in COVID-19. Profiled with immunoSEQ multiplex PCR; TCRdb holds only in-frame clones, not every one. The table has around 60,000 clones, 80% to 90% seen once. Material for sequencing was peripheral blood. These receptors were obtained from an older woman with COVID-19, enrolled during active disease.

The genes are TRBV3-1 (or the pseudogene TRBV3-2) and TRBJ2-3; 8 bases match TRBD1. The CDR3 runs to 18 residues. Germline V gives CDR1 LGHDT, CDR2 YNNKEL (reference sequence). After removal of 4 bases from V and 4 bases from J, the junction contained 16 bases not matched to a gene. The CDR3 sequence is CASSRIGQGLRVSDTQYF. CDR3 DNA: TGTGCCAGCAGCCGAATAGGACAGGGATTACGAGTTTCAGATACGCAGTATTTT.

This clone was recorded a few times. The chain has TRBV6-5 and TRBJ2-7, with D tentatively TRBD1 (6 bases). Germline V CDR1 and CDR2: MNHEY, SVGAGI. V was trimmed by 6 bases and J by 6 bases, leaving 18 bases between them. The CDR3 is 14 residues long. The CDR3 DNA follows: TGTGCCAGCAGCCCCTCTCAACAGGGTAGCGAGCAGTACTTC. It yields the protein CASSPSQQGSEQYF.

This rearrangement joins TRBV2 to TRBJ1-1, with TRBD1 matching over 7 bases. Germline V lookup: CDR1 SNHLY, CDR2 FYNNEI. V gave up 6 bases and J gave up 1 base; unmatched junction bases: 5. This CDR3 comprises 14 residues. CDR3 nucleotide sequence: TGTGCCAGCAGGCTGGGACAGCAGAACACTGAAGCTTTCTTT. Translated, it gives CASRLGQQNTEAFF. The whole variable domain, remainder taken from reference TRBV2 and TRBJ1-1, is EPEVTQTPSHQVTQMGQEVILRCVPISNHLYFYWYRQILGQKVEFLVSFYNNEISEKSEIFDDQFSVERPDGSNFTLKIRSTKLEDSAMYFCASRLGQQNTEAFFGQGTRLTVV.

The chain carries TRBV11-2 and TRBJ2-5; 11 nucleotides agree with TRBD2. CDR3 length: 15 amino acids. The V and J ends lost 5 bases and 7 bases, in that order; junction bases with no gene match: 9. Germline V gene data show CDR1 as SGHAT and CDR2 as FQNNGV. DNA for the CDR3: TGTGCCAGCAGCCCCCAACTAGCGGGAGACGCGACCCAGTACTTC. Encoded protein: CASSPQLAGDATQYF.

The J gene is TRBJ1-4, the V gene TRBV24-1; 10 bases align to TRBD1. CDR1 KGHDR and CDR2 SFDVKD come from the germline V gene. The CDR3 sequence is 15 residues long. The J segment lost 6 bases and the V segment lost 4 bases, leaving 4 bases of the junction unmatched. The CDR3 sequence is CATSEGTGVYEKLFF. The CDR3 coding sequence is TGTGCCACCAGTGAAGGGACAGGGGTGTATGAAAAACTGTTTTTT.

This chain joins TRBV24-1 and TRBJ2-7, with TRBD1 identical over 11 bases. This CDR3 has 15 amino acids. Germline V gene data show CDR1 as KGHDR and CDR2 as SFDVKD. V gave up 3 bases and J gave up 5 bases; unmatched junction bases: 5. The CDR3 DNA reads TGTGCCACCAGTGATCCCGGGACAGGGGGGCACGAGCAGTACTTC. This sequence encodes CATSDPGTGGHEQYF.

The CDR3 is CASGSDGRTAPYNEQFF. Here the CDR3 DNA reads TGTGCTAGTGGTTCGGACGGGAGGACGGCTCCCTACAATGAGCAGTTCTTC. This chain uses TRBV12-5 with TRBJ2-1; TRBD2 agrees at 7 bases. The germline gives CDR1 LGHNT, CDR2 FRNRAP. The J segment lost 2 bases and the V segment lost 4 bases, leaving 11 bases of the junction unmatched. This CDR3 is built from 17 residues.

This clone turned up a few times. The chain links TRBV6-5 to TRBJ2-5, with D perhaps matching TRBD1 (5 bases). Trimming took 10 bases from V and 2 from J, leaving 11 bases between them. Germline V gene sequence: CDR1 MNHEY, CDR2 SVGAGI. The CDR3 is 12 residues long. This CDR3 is CATGRGQETQYF. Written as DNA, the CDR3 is TGTGCCACCGGTAGGGGTCAAGAGACCCAGTACTTC.

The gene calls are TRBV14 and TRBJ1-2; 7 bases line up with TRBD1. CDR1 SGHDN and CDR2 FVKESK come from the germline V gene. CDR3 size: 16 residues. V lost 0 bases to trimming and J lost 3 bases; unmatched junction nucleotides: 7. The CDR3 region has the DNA TGTGCCAGCAGCCAAGAGGCTACGGACAGGTACTATGGCTACACCTTC. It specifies CASSQEATDRYYGYTF. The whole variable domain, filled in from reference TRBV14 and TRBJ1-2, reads EAGVTQFPSHSVIEKGQTVTLRCDPISGHDNLYWYRRVMGKEIKFLLHFVKESKQDESGMPNNRFLAERTGGTYSTLKVQPAELEDSGVYFCASSQEATDRYYGYTFGSGTRLTVV.

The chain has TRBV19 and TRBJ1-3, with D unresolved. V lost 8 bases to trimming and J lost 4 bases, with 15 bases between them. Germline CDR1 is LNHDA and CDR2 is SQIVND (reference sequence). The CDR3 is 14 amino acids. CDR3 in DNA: TGTGCCAGTCGCCCTGGTGGAGGGGGAAACACCATATATTTT. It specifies CASRPGGGGNTIYF.

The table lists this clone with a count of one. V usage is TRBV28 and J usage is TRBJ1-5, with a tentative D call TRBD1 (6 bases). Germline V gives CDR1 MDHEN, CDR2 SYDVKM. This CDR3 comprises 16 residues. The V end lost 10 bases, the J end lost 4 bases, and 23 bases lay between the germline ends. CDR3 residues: CATYRAGALRNQPQHF. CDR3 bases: TGTGCCACATATCGGGCAGGGGCTTTACGGAATCAGCCCCAGCATTTT.

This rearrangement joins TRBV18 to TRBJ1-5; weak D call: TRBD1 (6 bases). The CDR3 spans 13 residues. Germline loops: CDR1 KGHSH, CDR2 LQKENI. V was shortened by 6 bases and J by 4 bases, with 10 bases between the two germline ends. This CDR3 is CASSRGANQPQHF. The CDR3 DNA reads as TGTGCCAGCTCCAGGGGAGCTAATCAGCCCCAGCATTTT.

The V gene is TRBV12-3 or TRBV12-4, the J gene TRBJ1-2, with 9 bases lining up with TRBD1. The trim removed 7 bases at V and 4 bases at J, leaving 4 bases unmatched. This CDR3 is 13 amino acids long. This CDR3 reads CASTPGQGYGYTF. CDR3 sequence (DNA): TGTGCCAGCACCCCGGGACAGGGCTATGGCTACACCTTC.

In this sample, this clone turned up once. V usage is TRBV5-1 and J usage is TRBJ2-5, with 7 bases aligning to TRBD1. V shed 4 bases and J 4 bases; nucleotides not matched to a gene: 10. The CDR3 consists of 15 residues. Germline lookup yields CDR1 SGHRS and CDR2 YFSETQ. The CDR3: CASSHASGGRETQYF. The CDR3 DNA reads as TGCGCCAGCAGCCATGCCTCAGGGGGACGAGAGACCCAGTACTTC. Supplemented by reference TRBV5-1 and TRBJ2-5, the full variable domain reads KAGVTQTPRYLIKTRGQQVTLSCSPISGHRSVSWYQQTPGQGLQFLFEYFSETQRNKGNFPGRFSGRQFSNSRSEMNVSTLELGDSALYLCASSHASGGRETQYFGPGTRLLVL.